This TCR beta chain was identified in a study of T cell responses to AZD1222 COVID-19 vaccine. To note about this clone: Its matching antigen is unknown.

Assay: immunoSEQ multiplex PCR; the TCRdb copy retains only in-frame clones and omits some. In the table there are approximately 150,000 clones, about 92% of which are singletons. Whole-study findings and limits: Elevations in Spike-specific TCR breadth and depth followed administration of two AZD1222 doses. Repertoire collection took place solely once the T cell response had peaked. Clonal diversity may have been underestimated, and the donors were mostly white British, with more females than males. CD4 TCRs covered the whole spike, strongest at regions 160-218 and 743-854.

The source was peripheral blood, collected 28 days after the second AZD1222 dose. This sequence was found in an adult who received the AZD1222 COVID-19 vaccine.

The CDR3 reads CASSPRTGEGYTF. In nucleotides, the CDR3 is TGTGCCAGCAGCCCCCGGACAGGGGAAGGCTACACCTTC. The chain employs TRBV7-3 and TRBJ1-2, with TRBD1 matching 9 bases. Germline V gene data show CDR1 as SGHTA and CDR2 as FQGTGA. Trimming took 5 bases from V and 8 from J; bases not matched to a gene: 6. The CDR3 loop spans 13 amino acids.